Following are 10 T cell receptor beta chains from one sample sequenced in a study of cytomegalovirus exposure and HLA in healthy donors. Primers for the PCR totalled 60 Vbeta and 13 Jbeta. Here immunoSEQ multiplex PCR was the method, and the copy in TCRdb shows in-frame clones only, minus some. The repertoire holds under 150,000 clones, with around 78% as singletons. Sequencing was performed on PBMCs. The source is a woman aged 35 to 49 in good health and CMV-seropositive.

The CDR3 region is CASPLGTGSTTSTDTQYF. CDR3 nucleotides: TGTGCAAGTCCCCTTGGGACAGGGTCAACTACTAGCACAGATACGCAGTATTTT. The rearrangement links TRBV12-2 to TRBJ2-3; no check of the table's D call, TRBD1, against the DNA was made. TRBV12-2 is a known pseudogene. CDR3 length: 18 amino acids.

In this sample, this clone turned up once. The chain has TRBV19 and TRBJ2-2; unclear D gene. The V gene lost 7 bases and the J gene lost 3 bases, with 3 bases spanning the gap. The CDR3 has 11 amino acids. CDR1 LNHDA and CDR2 SQIVND come from the germline V gene (reference sequence). The CDR3: CASTDTGELFF. The CDR3 bases are TGTGCCAGTACGGACACCGGGGAGCTGTTTTTT.

The chain is built from TRBV2 and TRBJ2-7; D might be TRBD1 (6 bases). Trimming took off 4 bases at V and 0 bases at J, with 16 bases between the two ends. The germline CDR1 and CDR2 sequences are SNHLY and FYNNEI. The CDR3 consists of 16 residues. The CDR3 here is CASSGGDRISSYEQYF. The CDR3 region has the DNA TGTGCCAGCAGTGGGGGAGACAGGATAAGCTCCTACGAGCAGTACTTC.

This CDR3 is CASSPRGVNLNTEAFF. The CDR3 bases are TGTGCCAGTAGTCCCAGGGGGGTTAACCTGAACACTGAAGCTTTCTTT. The V call is TRBV19, the J call TRBJ1-1; TRBD1 agrees at 7 bases. CDR1 is LNHDA, CDR2 SQIVND, per germline (reference sequence). The CDR3 has 16 residues. Trimming removed 5 bases from V and 0 bases from J; junction bases left unmatched: 9.

J is TRBJ2-7 and V is TRBV2; no clear D gene. Germline V CDR1 and CDR2: SNHLY, FYNNEI. This CDR3 spans 13 amino acids. Trimming left V 8 bases short and J 2 bases short, with 13 bases between. CDR3 sequence: CASFGLQTYEQYF. CDR3 bases: TGTGCCAGCTTTGGGCTACAAACCTACGAGCAGTACTTC.

This rearrangement joins TRBV6-1 to TRBJ1-3, with D tentatively TRBD1 (5 bases). The CDR3 has 13 amino acids. The V end was cut by 0 bases, the J end by 8 bases, with 8 bases between. Looked up from germline, CDR1 is MNHNS and CDR2 is SASEGT. The CDR3 loop is CASSEARGYTIYF. CDR3 in DNA: TGTGCCAGCAGTGAAGCAAGGGGTTACACCATATATTTT.

The gene calls are TRBV7-2 and TRBJ2-2; 8 bases line up with TRBD2. The length of the CDR3 is 17 residues. V was clipped by 0 bases and J by 5 bases; unmatched bases: 8. Germline values: CDR1 SGHTA, CDR2 FQGNSA. In nucleotides, the CDR3 is TGTGCCAGCAGCTTAGCGGCAGGCGCGGGAGGAACCGGGGAGCTGTTTTTT. Amino acid sequence: CASSLAAGAGGTGELFF.

This sequence joins TRBV19 and TRBJ1-5; tentative D call: TRBD1 (5 bases). CDR1 and CDR2 from the germline V gene are LNHDA and SQIVND (reference sequence). The CDR3 totals 16 residues. V lost 7 bases to trimming and J lost 0 bases, with 16 bases between them. The CDR3 bases are TGTGCCAGTACGATCGGACACGGATATAGCAATCAGCCCCAGCATTTT. Translating it yields CASTIGHGYSNQPQHF.

This clone came up once. The chain is built from TRBV6-5 and TRBJ2-2, with a weak D call TRBD2 (5 bases). The CDR3 covers 13 residues. Trimming removed 2 bases at V and 6 bases at J, with 7 bases between. CDR1 and CDR2 (germline): MNHEY, SVGAGI. This CDR3 reads CASSYSGPGELFF. DNA for the CDR3: TGTGCCAGCAGTTACAGCGGCCCCGGGGAGCTGTTTTTT.

The chain combines TRBV5-6 with TRBJ2-7; the D gene is possibly TRBD2 (5 bases). The CDR3 spans 11 residues. Germline assignment: CDR1 SGHDT and CDR2 YYEEEE. The V end lost 0 bases, the J end lost 10 bases, and 8 bases lay between the germline ends. CDR3 in DNA: TGTGCCAGCAGCTTGGGACCGGGACAGTACTTC. Encoded protein: CASSLGPGQYF.